The rows below give T cell receptor beta chains drawn from one sample of a study of CD8+CD57+ T cells in acquired aplastic anemia. TCRdb independently ran MiXCR on the reads; one entry per CDR3 protein. Among under 250,000 distinct CDR3 sequences listed, about a third were seen once. The sequenced sample consisted of sorted CD4+, CD8+, or CD8+CD57+ T cells (not recorded which) from PBMCs. The origin of the receptors is a human donor in good health, serving as a control. Both conserved end residues are part of each CDR3. A D gene is named only where the DNA matches it firmly. Clone size is stated in some rows and not others, as once, few, many or a class when expanded.

j_call | d_call | clone_size | v_call | cdr3_aa | cdr3_nt
TRBJ2-7 | TRBD1 | many | TRBV5-8 | CASSRDRGILYEQYF | TGTGCCAGCTCCAGGGACAGGGGGATACTCTACGAGCAGTACTTC
TRBJ2-7 | NA | NA | TRBV7-2 | CASSLSQGYEQYF | TGTGCCAGCAGCTTAAGCCAGGGGTACGAGCAGTACTTC
TRBJ2-7 | NA | NA | TRBV5-1 | CASSMSGSPTYEQYF | TGCGCCAGCAGTATGTCCGGGTCTCCCACCTACGAGCAGTACTTC
TRBJ2-1 | TRBD2 | NA | TRBV5-1 | CASSSLTSGRSGDKQFF | TGCGCCAGCAGCTCCTTGACTAGCGGGAGGTCTGGGGATAAGCAGTTCTTC
TRBJ1-5 | NA | many | TRBV2 | CASSQQPRGQPQHF | TGTGCCAGCAGTCAACAGCCCAGGGGTCAGCCCCAGCATTTT
TRBJ2-2 | NA | few | TRBV2 | CASSEAVGLAGELFF | TGTGCCAGCAGTGAAGCCGTAGGTCTGGCGGGGGAGCTGTTTTTT
TRBJ2-5 | NA | NA | TRBV24-1 | CATSDSAETQYF | TGTGCCACCAGTGATTCAGCGGAGACCCAGTACTTC
TRBJ1-3 | NA | many | TRBV4-2 | CASSQEGADTIYF | TGTGCCAGCAGCCAAGAAGGCGCCGACACCATATATTTT
TRBJ1-1 | NA | NA | TRBV5-1 | CASSLAPGARVEAFF | TGCGCCAGCAGCTTGGCCCCAGGGGCCCGTGTTGAAGCTTTCTTT
TRBJ1-2 | TRBD1 | NA | TRBV4-1 | CASTYRGDSPTLGGYTF | TGCGCCAGCACTTATCGTGGGGACAGTCCTACCCTGGGGGGCTACACCTTC
TRBJ1-6 | NA | NA | TRBV5-6 | CASKNRQANSPLHF | TGTGCCAGCAAGAACCGACAGGCTAATTCACCCCTCCACTTT
TRBJ1-2 | TRBD1 | NA | TRBV27 | CASVPGTGYGYTF | TGTGCCAGTGTTCCCGGGACAGGGTATGGCTACACCTTC
TRBJ2-1 | NA | NA | TRBV12-3/TRBV12-4 | CASKGISYNEQFF | TGTGCCAGCAAGGGGATCTCCTACAATGAGCAGTTCTTC
TRBJ1-2 | TRBD1 | NA | TRBV20-1 | CSASLTGQAFGDVYGYTF | TGCAGTGCTAGCCTTACCGGACAGGCGTTCGGGGACGTCTATGGCTACACCTTC
TRBJ2-2 | NA | many | TRBV24-1 | CATSDLSGPGELFF | TGTGCCACCAGTGATTTATCAGGCCCCGGGGAGCTGTTTTTT
TRBJ1-6 | NA | NA | TRBV19 | CASSIRRGNSPLHF | TGTGCCAGTAGTATTAGGAGGGGCAATTCACCCCTCCACTTT
TRBJ2-7 | TRBD1 | NA | TRBV19 | CASSTTGGPHEQYF | TGTGCCAGTAGTACGACAGGGGGCCCCCACGAGCAGTACTTC
TRBJ2-3 | TRBD2 | NA | TRBV24-1 | CATSDPTSGVSTDTQYF | TGTGCCACCAGTGACCCTACTAGCGGGGTAAGCACAGATACGCAGTATTTT
TRBJ2-7 | NA | few | TRBV5-8 | CASSPNADRYEQYF | TGTGCCAGCAGCCCAAACGCGGACCGATACGAGCAGTACTTC
TRBJ2-5 | NA | many | TRBV7-8 | CASSLFTGETQYF | TGTGCCAGCAGCTTATTCACGGGGGAGACCCAGTACTTC
TRBJ2-1 | TRBD2 | many | TRBV9 | CASSARGGRSYNEQFF | TGTGCCAGCAGCGCCCGCGGGGGACGCTCCTACAATGAGCAGTTCTTC
TRBJ1-4 | NA | NA | TRBV10-2 | CASSDQGATNEKLFF | TGCGCCAGCAGTGATCAAGGCGCAACTAATGAAAAACTGTTTTTT
TRBJ1-2 | NA | NA | TRBV6-5 | CASSYLGAYGYTF | TGTGCCAGCAGTTACTTAGGGGCATATGGCTACACCTTC
TRBJ1-6 | TRBD1 | many | TRBV7-3 | CASSPTGGSGSPLHF | TGTGCCAGCAGCCCCACAGGGGGTTCGGGTTCACCCCTCCACTTT
TRBJ1-5 | TRBD1 | many | TRBV6-1 | CASRGTGGIDQPQHF | TGTGCCAGCAGAGGGACAGGGGGCATCGATCAGCCCCAGCATTTT
TRBJ2-5 | NA | NA | TRBV5-1 | CASSEPGQETQYF | TGCGCCAGCAGCGAACCGGGCCAAGAGACCCAGTACTTC
TRBJ2-7 | NA | NA | TRBV20-1 | CSAKGHEQYF | TGCAGTGCTAAGGGCCATGAGCAGTACTTC
TRBJ2-4 | NA | few | TRBV19 | CASSISAGALVNIQYF | TGTGCCAGTAGTATTTCGGCGGGGGCCCTCGTGAACATTCAGTACTTC
TRBJ1-2 | NA | many | TRBV5-1 | CASSLADSLYGYTF | TGCGCCAGCAGCTTGGCCGACAGCCTCTATGGCTACACCTTC
TRBJ2-3 | TRBD2 | many | TRBV29-1 | CSVLAGYGTDTQYF | TGCAGCGTACTAGCGGGCTACGGCACAGATACGCAGTATTTT
TRBJ2-5 | NA | once | TRBV30 | CAWMALTNQEIQYF | TGTGCCTGGATGGCATTAACAAACCAAGAGATCCAGTACTTC
TRBJ2-7 | TRBD1 | few | TRBV5-1 | CASSWPGQGSEQYF | TGCGCCAGCAGCTGGCCGGGACAGGGAAGTGAGCAGTACTTC
TRBJ1-1 | NA | NA | TRBV7-2 | CASSPSTLNTEAFF | TGTGCCAGCAGTCCTTCGACTCTGAACACTGAAGCTTTCTTT
TRBJ2-7 | TRBD1 | many | TRBV5-1 | CASSLTGTVISYEQYF | TGCGCCAGCAGCTTGACCGGGACAGTGATATCCTACGAGCAGTACTTC
TRBJ1-1 | NA | few | TRBV5-4 | CASSLDLGAPEAFF | TGTGCCAGCAGCTTGGACCTGGGGGCCCCTGAAGCTTTCTTT
TRBJ2-3 | TRBD2 | once | TRBV20-1 | CSAVLAPTDTQYF | TGCAGTGCTGTACTAGCGCCCACAGATACGCAGTATTTT
TRBJ1-1 | TRBD1 | NA | TRBV2 | CASSGDRVGNTEAFF | TGTGCCAGCAGTGGGGACAGGGTGGGGAACACTGAAGCTTTCTTT
TRBJ2-1 | NA | NA | TRBV10-3 | CAISEESGIGGLEQFF | TGTGCCATCAGTGAAGAGAGCGGCATCGGGGGTCTCGAGCAGTTCTTC
TRBJ2-7 | NA | few | TRBV27 | CASSLSWGYEQYF | TGTGCCAGCAGTTTATCATGGGGTTACGAGCAGTACTTC
TRBJ2-1 | TRBD1 | once | TRBV9 | CASSAYWTGRPYNEQFF | TGTGCCAGCAGCGCCTACTGGACAGGGAGGCCCTACAATGAGCAGTTCTTC
TRBJ2-3 | NA | many | TRBV2 | CASSAADTQYF | TGTGCCAGCAGTGCTGCGGATACGCAGTATTTT
TRBJ2-1 | TRBD1 | few | TRBV5-1 | CASSLEPAGGNSEQFF | TGCGCCAGCAGCTTGGAGCCGGCAGGGGGAAATAGTGAGCAGTTCTTC
TRBJ1-6 | NA | NA | TRBV5-4 | CASTTGGGQDSPLHF | TGTGCCAGCACCACTGGAGGGGGGCAGGATTCACCCCTCCACTTT
TRBJ2-1 | TRBD1 | few | TRBV10-3 | CASRHRGYDYNEQFF | TGTGCCAGCAGGCACAGGGGATATGATTACAATGAGCAGTTCTTC
TRBJ2-7 | NA | many | TRBV2 | CASSDRRGTMYEQYF | TGTGCCAGCAGTGATAGGAGGGGGACGATGTACGAGCAGTACTTC
TRBJ1-1 | NA | many | TRBV7-9 | CASSYDSNTEAFF | TGTGCCAGCAGTTATGACTCGAACACTGAAGCTTTCTTT